One sample yielded the 20 T cell receptor beta chains listed below, sequenced in a study of cytomegalovirus exposure and HLA in healthy donors. The PCR ran on 60 Vbeta and 13 Jbeta primers. Measured with immunoSEQ multiplex PCR; TCRdb has only the in-frame clones, and not every one. The data hold 100,000 or so clones, with around 70% observed a single time. The sequenced sample consisted of PBMCs. The receptors derive from a man aged 40-50 years in good health and CMV-seronegative.

V usage is TRBV7-9 and J usage is TRBJ2-1, with 9 bases identical to TRBD1. Germline-derived CDR1 and CDR2 are SEHNR and FQNEAQ (reference sequence). The trim removed 5 bases at V and 5 bases at J, leaving 4 bases unmatched. This CDR3 spans 14 amino acids. CDR3 DNA sequence: TGTGCCAGCAGCACGGGACAGGGCCACAATGAGCAGTTCTTC. It codes for CASSTGQGHNEQFF.

The chain combines TRBV19 with TRBJ1-5; D may be TRBD1 (5 bases). Between the trimmed V and J ends, which lost 7 bases and 2 bases, there was a span of 12 bases. In germline, CDR1 is LNHDA, CDR2 SQIVND (reference sequence). The CDR3 consists of 14 residues. This chain's CDR3 is CASNWGGGNQPQHF. CDR3 in DNA: TGTGCCAGTAATTGGGGAGGGGGCAATCAGCCCCAGCATTTT. The full variable domain, rest sourced from reference TRBV19 and TRBJ1-5, is DGGITQSPKYLFRKEGQNVTLSCEQNLNHDAMYWYRQDPGQGLRLIYYSQIVNDFQKGDIAEGYSVSREKKESFPLTVTSAQKNPTAFYLCASNWGGGNQPQHFGDGTRLSIL.

With regard to this clone: A read error may produce the germline difference seen at one junction end. Other nucleotide sequences from this sample produce the same CDR3. The chain carries TRBV7-9 and TRBJ2-7; D gene unclear. The CDR3 spans 11 residues. Looked up from germline, CDR1 is SEHNR and CDR2 is FQNEAQ (reference sequence). The CDR3 protein is CSSSLSYEQYF. The CDR3 DNA reads as TGTTCCAGCAGCTTGAGCTACGAGCAGTACTTC.

In this sample, this clone turned up a few times. The genes are TRBV28 and TRBJ1-2; 10 bases are a match to TRBD1. The CDR3 runs 18 residues. Germline V gives CDR1 MDHEN, CDR2 SYDVKM. Losses at the gene ends were 5 bases for V and 2 bases for J; bases not matched to a gene: 14. The CDR3 DNA reads as TGTGCCAGCAGTCAGACCAACCGACAGGGGGCGCGAAACTATGGCTACACCTTC. Translating it yields CASSQTNRQGARNYGYTF.

This clone has more than one count but fewer than ten. The V call is TRBV7-9, the J call TRBJ2-5, with 8 positions matching TRBD2. There are 13 residues in the CDR3. After removal of 8 bases from V and 4 bases from J, the junction contained 6 bases not matched to a gene. CDR1 and CDR2 (germline): SEHNR, FQNEAQ (reference sequence). The CDR3 reads CASVGRGGETQYF. The CDR3 coding sequence is TGTGCCAGCGTAGGACGGGGGGGAGAGACCCAGTACTTC.

V gene TRBV7-6 combines with J gene TRBJ2-4; 7 positions agree with TRBD1. CDR3 size: 13 residues. Looked up from germline, CDR1 is SGHVS and CDR2 is FNYEAQ. V was pared by 4 bases and J by 8 bases, with 5 bases of the junction left unmatched. CDR3 residues: CASSSRQGDIQYF. The DNA for the CDR3 is TGTGCCAGCAGCTCCAGACAGGGTGACATTCAGTACTTC. Complete variable domain (other parts from reference TRBV7-6 and TRBJ2-4): GAGVSQSPRYKVTKRGQDVALRCDPISGHVSLYWYRQALGQGPEFLTYFNYEAQQDKSGLPNDRFSAERPEGSISTLTIQRTEQRDSAMYRCASSSRQGDIQYFGAGTRLSVL.

V gene TRBV4-3 combines with J gene TRBJ1-2; TRBD1 agrees at 7 bases. From germline, CDR1 is LGHNA and CDR2 YSLEER. Germline trimming cut 3 bases from V and 4 bases from J; bases unmatched to any gene: 20. This CDR3 comprises 19 residues. The CDR3 bases are TGCGCCAGCAGCCAGATGCCAGACCGGGGACAGTTAGGGCCCTATGGCTACACCTTC. Its translation: CASSQMPDRGQLGPYGYTF.

The sample holds a few counts of this clone. V and J are TRBV18 and TRBJ1-1; D perhaps matches TRBD1 (6 bases). V gave up 8 bases and J gave up 0 bases, with 10 bases separating them. The CDR3 runs 13 residues. CDR1 and CDR2 from the germline V gene are KGHSH and LQKENI. The CDR3 is CASGQTMNTEAFF. The CDR3 coding sequence is TGTGCCAGCGGACAGACCATGAACACTGAAGCTTTCTTT.

As DNA, the CDR3 is TGTGCCAGCAGCTTAGGAGGGTATAGCAATCAGCCCCAGCATTTT. It yields the protein CASSLGGYSNQPQHF. The V gene is TRBV7-6, the J gene TRBJ1-5, with D unresolved. Trimming cost V 1 base and J 0 bases, with 7 bases left between them. This CDR3 region has 15 residues. The germline CDR1 and CDR2 sequences are SGHVS and FNYEAQ.

The V call is TRBV4-2, the J call TRBJ1-4; 8 nucleotides agree with TRBD1. Trimming cost V 4 bases and J 5 bases; bases outside gene matches: 6. Germline V gene data show CDR1 as LGHNA and CDR2 as YNFKEQ. There are 15 residues in the CDR3. The CDR3 region is CASSRQGANNEKLFF. The CDR3 region has the DNA TGTGCCAGCAGCCGGCAGGGGGCCAACAATGAAAAACTGTTTTTT.

This chain uses TRBV7-9 with TRBJ1-5; 10 bases match TRBD1. The J segment lost 7 bases and the V segment lost 1 base, leaving 13 bases of the junction unmatched. There are 18 residues in the CDR3. CDR1 SEHNR and CDR2 FQNEAQ come from the germline V gene (reference sequence). In DNA, the CDR3 is TGTGCCAGCAGCTTAGGGGCGGAGACAGGGGGCCGGGGGCAGCCCCAGCATTTT. Protein product: CASSLGAETGGRGQPQHF. Supplemented by reference TRBV7-9 and TRBJ1-5, the full variable domain reads DTGVSQNPRHKITKRGQNVTFRCDPISEHNRLYWYRQTLGQGPEFLTYFQNEAQLEKSRLLSDRFSAERPKGSFSTLEIQRTEQGDSAMYLCASSLGAETGGRGQPQHFGDGTRLSIL.

CDR3 nucleotide sequence: TGTGCCAGCAGCCCACTAGCGGGAGGGCCTGTCGAGCAGTACTTC. This gives the protein CASSPLAGGPVEQYF. The chain couples TRBV7-2 to TRBJ2-7, with 13 bases that match TRBD2. CDR1 is SGHTA, CDR2 FQGNSA, per germline. This CDR3 is 15 amino acids long. With 5 bases clipped from V and 6 bases from J, the junction kept 7 bases outside the gene matches.

The chain is built from TRBV4-1 and TRBJ2-7; 9 bases map to TRBD1. The CDR3 is made up of 16 amino acids. Trimming cost V 2 bases and J 5 bases; bases outside gene matches: 10. Germline CDR1 is MGHRA and CDR2 is YSYEKL. The CDR3 DNA reads TGCGCCAGCAGCCAACCCTACAGGGGGCGCGTCCACGAGCAGTACTTC. It is translated as CASSQPYRGRVHEQYF.

This clone was detected once. The V and J genes are TRBV13 and TRBJ1-1; no definite D call. Germline CDR1 is PRHDT and CDR2 is FYEKMQ (reference sequence). V lost 4 bases and J lost 5, with 17 bases in between. There are 15 residues in the CDR3. The chain's CDR3 is CASSSIGGGVTEAFF. CDR3 bases: TGTGCCAGCAGCTCTATTGGCGGCGGAGTGACTGAAGCTTTCTTT.

J is TRBJ2-1 and V is TRBV4-3; the match to TRBD2 covers 12 bases. The CDR3 is 15 amino acids. CDR1 LGHNA and CDR2 YSLEER come from the germline V gene. J lost 3 bases, V lost 5 bases, and 2 bases had no gene match. This chain's CDR3 is CASSILAGGYNEQFF. Here the CDR3 DNA reads TGCGCCAGCAGCATACTAGCGGGGGGCTACAATGAGCAGTTCTTC.

This clone was seen a single time. CDR3 sequence reads: CASSVAGTGVDEQYF. The CDR3 nucleotides read TGTGCCAGCAGCGTAGCTGGGACAGGGGTCGACGAGCAGTACTTC. V gene TRBV9 combines with J gene TRBJ2-7, with 10 bases aligning to TRBD1. V gave up 0 bases and J gave up 5 bases; unmatched junction bases: 5. CDR3 length equals 15 residues. Germline loops: CDR1 SGDLS, CDR2 YYNGEE. Combining the CDR3 with reference TRBV9 and TRBJ2-7 gives the whole variable domain DSGVTQTPKHLITATGQRVTLRCSPRSGDLSVYWYQQSLDQGLQFLIQYYNGEERAKGNILERFSAQQFPDLHSELNLSSLELGDSALYFCASSVAGTGVDEQYFGPGTRLTVT.

This clone was seen just once. V and J are TRBV28 and TRBJ1-2; D perhaps matches TRBD1 (6 bases). V was cut by 4 bases and J by 6 bases, with 12 bases left in between. The CDR3 loop spans 13 amino acids. CDR1 MDHEN and CDR2 SYDVKM come from the germline V gene. This CDR3 reads CASSSNNRDGYTF. The CDR3 DNA sequence: TGTGCCAGCAGTTCGAACAACAGGGATGGCTACACCTTC.

The rearrangement links TRBV29-1 to TRBJ1-6; D uncertain. Germline assignment: CDR1 SQVTM and CDR2 ANQGSEA. CDR3 length: 15 amino acids. V was shortened by 8 bases and J by 2 bases, with 16 bases between the two germline ends. CDR3 DNA: TGCAGCCCCGCCGTAAGGGAGCCCTATAATTCACCCCTCCACTTT. Translating it yields CSPAVREPYNSPLHF.

V usage is TRBV30 and J usage is TRBJ1-5; D is unclear. Trimming stripped 2 bases from V and 6 bases from J, with 11 bases between. The CDR3 length is 13 residues. In germline, CDR1 is GTSNPN, CDR2 SVGIG (reference sequence). Here the CDR3 DNA reads TGTGCCTGGAGTCCCTTGACTGGTCAGCCCCAGCATTTT. Its translation: CAWSPLTGQPQHF. Drawing the rest from reference TRBV30 and TRBJ1-5, the complete variable domain is SQTIHQWPATLVQPVGSPLSLECTVEGTSNPNLYWYRQAAGRGLQLLFYSVGIGQISSEVPQNLSASRPQDRQFILSSKKLLLSDSGFYLCAWSPLTGQPQHFGDGTRLSIL.

The V and J genes are TRBV9 and TRBJ2-3; D gene ambiguous. CDR3 length: 13 residues. The V and J ends lost 4 bases and 5 bases respectively, with 11 bases between them. Germline CDR1 and CDR2: SGDLS and YYNGEE. CDR3 in amino acids: CASSLRPVDTQYF. The CDR3 DNA follows: TGTGCCAGCAGCCTGCGCCCGGTAGATACGCAGTATTTT. Combining the CDR3 with reference TRBV9 and TRBJ2-3 gives the whole variable domain DSGVTQTPKHLITATGQRVTLRCSPRSGDLSVYWYQQSLDQGLQFLIQYYNGEERAKGNILERFSAQQFPDLHSELNLSSLELGDSALYFCASSLRPVDTQYFGPGTRLTVL.